Listed here is a single TCR beta chain. Its target is not known. The data were taken from a study of early T cells in non-severe SARS-CoV-2 infection. At the level of the study: It was bulk RNA from unsorted whole blood that was sequenced, and the chains were unpaired. Study findings and constraints: VDJdb matches were skewed toward anti-spike CD8 T cell responses.

Individually, cDNA molecules had unique molecular identifiers attached to them. MiXCR, applied by TCRdb to the 5' RACE reads, yields one record per CDR3 protein. The sample comprises 85,000 to 100,000 distinct CDR3 sequences, under 15% of which are singletons, and approximately 2.3% rests with the top ten. This CDR3 region has 16 residues. Germline CDR1 is MDHEN and CDR2 is SYDVKM. V was shortened by 3 bases and J by 0 bases, with 9 bases between the two germline ends. The chain recombines TRBV28 with TRBJ1-6; D call uncertain. The source of this sequence is an adult who was a healthcare worker with PCR-confirmed SARS-CoV-2 infection or an uninfected control (not recorded which). Sequenced sample: whole blood. CDR3 amino acids: CASSLVGSSYNSPLHF. DNA of the CDR3: TGTGCCAGCAGTTTGGTGGGGAGCTCCTATAATTCACCCCTCCACTTT.